Only a few counts were recorded for the clone carrying this T cell receptor (beta chain). TCRdb keeps only in-frame clones here, not all; method: immunoSEQ multiplex PCR. The sample includes 700,000 or so clones, 70% to 90% of them seen just once. This CDR3 comprises 14 residues. The germline V gene has CDR1 MNHEY and CDR2 SMNVEV (reference sequence). J gave up 7 bases and V 6 bases, and 9 bases lay outside the gene matches. The sample originates from a study of shared T cell receptors in the human thymus. The sample was also linked to a second study, of human thymus T cells. That publication notes: Among the donors, all were healthy Finnish infants having corrective surgery for congenital heart defects. From resections taken during corrective heart surgery, the thymus tissue was obtained. Thymic repertoires of unrelated individuals were reported in related research to overlap highly.

Sequenced sample: thymocytes. This TCR derives from a girl in the first two years of life with a congenital heart defect. The chain joins TRBV27 to TRBJ1-1, with 9 bases matching TRBD1. The CDR3 DNA is TGTGCCAGCAGACACAATTGGGACAGGGTTGAAGCTTTCTTT. Protein: CASRHNWDRVEAFF.